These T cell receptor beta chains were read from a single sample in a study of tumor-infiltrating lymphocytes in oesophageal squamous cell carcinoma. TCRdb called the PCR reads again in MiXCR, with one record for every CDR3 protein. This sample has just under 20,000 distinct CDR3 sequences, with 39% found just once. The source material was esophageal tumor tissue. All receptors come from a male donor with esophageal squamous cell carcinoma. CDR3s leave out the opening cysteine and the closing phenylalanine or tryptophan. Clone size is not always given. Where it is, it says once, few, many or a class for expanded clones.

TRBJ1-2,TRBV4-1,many,ASSPVGQGDYGYT
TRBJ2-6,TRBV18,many,ASSQTRNGANVLT
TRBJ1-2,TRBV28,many,ASSLPMRRDGYT
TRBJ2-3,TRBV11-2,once,ASSLGAGTSFRRRTDTQY
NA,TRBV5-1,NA,ASSLEQVANVLT
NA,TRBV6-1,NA,ASSGRLNEQY
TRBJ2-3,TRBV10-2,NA,ASSALLAGVSTDTQY
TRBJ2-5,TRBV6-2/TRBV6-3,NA,ASSEVGQGKEY
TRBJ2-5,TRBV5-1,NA,ASSLGSTGSRRETQY
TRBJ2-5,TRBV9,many,ASSPYGETQY
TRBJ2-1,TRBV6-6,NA,ASSRDYTNNEQF
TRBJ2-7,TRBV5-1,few,ASSLLQGAGYNSPLH
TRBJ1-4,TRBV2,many,ASSDSDPRGKLF
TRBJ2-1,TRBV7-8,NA,ASSVRLANEQF
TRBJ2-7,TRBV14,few,ASSQLAGRYEQY
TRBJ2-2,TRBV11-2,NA,ASSLEINTGELF
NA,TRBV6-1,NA,ASRASSYNEQF
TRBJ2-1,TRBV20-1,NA,SARRLAGGGEQF
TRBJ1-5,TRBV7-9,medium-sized,ASSLGQGQPQH
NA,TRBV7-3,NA,ASSLSSGGTGVYYEQY
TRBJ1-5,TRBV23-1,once,ASSHFLIQGARSNQPQH
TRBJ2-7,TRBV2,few,ASSEALGLATYNEQY
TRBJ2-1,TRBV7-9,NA,ASSLVRVQRDVEQF
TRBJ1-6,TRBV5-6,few,ASSTGQGIPLH
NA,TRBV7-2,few,ASSSYRGSYEQY
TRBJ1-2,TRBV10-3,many,AISEVGQSVYGYT
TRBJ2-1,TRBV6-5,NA,ASRQTVLAASSYNEQF
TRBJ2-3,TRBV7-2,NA,ASSPQLIWGELADTQY
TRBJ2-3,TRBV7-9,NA,ASSLVPSAGGLNSPLH
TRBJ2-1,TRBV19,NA,ASSMGGNEQF
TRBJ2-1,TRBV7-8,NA,ASSLADGVGQF
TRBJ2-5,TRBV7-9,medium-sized,ASSFRGVETQY
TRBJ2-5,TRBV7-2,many,ASSAAGQGWETQY
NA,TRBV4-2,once,ASSQGGDPNYGYT
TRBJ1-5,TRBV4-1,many,ASSQVPGSNQPQH
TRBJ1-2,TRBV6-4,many,ASKEQGAGGGGYT
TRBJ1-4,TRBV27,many,ASSHRQGAHEKLF
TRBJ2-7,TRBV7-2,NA,ASSLITGQAYEQY
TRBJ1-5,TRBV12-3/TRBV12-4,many,ASSFVNQPQH
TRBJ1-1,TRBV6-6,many,ASSYSWTGNTEAF
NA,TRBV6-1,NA,ASSEISGGAKEQF
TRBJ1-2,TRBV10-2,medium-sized,ASSESTGHYGYT
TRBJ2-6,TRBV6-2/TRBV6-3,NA,ATSAERGASGTLGSGANVLT
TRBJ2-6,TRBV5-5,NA,ASSFDRREWLHLR
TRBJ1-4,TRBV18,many,ASSSGRNEKLF
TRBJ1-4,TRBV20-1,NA,SAGGHRINEKLF
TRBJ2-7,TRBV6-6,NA,ASTPWRESPLYEQY